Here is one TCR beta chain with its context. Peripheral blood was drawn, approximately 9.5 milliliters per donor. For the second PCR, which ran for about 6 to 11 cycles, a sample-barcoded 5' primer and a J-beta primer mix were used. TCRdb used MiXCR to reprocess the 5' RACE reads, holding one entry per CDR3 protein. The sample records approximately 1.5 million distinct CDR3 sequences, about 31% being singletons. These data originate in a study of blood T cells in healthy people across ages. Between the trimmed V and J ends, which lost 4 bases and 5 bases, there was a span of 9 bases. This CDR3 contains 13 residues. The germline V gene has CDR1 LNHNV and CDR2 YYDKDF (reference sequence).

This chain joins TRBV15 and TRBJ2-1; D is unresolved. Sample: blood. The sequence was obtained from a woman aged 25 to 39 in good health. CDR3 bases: TGTGCCACCAGCACTTCTCCCAACAATGAGCAGTTCTTC. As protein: CATSTSPNNEQFF.